This TCR beta chain was retrieved from a study of patients and donors after allogeneic stem cell transplantation (dated by TCRdb to 2020 to 2022). Comment on this clonotype: Its antigen is currently not known. There are no base qualities to consult, and no much larger clone falls within one base.

V and J lose 4 bases and 0 bases, and a span of 7 bases separates them. Looking up the germline V gene yields CDR1 SGHRS and CDR2 YFSETQ. The cysteine opens and the phenylalanine closes a CDR3 of 13 amino acids. The read is trimmed to its CDR3 DNA, 39 bases read in frame from base 1. The library was built by means of RT-PCR. TCRdb lists the instrument as NextSeq 550. TCRdb passed the public sequencing reads through fastp at Q25 and MiXCR, retaining productive beta sequences. Each CDR3 protein appears once, grouped with its most common genes and DNA. The sample profile shows under 200,000 distinct CDR3 sequences; 24% of them were found once. The ten largest make up 26% of the sample.

The sequenced sample consisted of blood, either unsorted or a sorted T cell fraction (not recorded which). The sequence is built from TRBV5-1 and TRBJ2-5, with the D gene too uncertain to name. The receptor was isolated from a human donor who was either an allogeneic HSCT recipient or a stem cell or donor lymphocyte infusion donor (not recorded which). It is not recorded whose cells these are; they may come from a transplant donor. This receptor has the CDR3 CASSKANQETQYF. The DNA sequence is as follows: TGCGCCAGCAGCAAAGCGAACCAAGAGACCCAGTACTTC.